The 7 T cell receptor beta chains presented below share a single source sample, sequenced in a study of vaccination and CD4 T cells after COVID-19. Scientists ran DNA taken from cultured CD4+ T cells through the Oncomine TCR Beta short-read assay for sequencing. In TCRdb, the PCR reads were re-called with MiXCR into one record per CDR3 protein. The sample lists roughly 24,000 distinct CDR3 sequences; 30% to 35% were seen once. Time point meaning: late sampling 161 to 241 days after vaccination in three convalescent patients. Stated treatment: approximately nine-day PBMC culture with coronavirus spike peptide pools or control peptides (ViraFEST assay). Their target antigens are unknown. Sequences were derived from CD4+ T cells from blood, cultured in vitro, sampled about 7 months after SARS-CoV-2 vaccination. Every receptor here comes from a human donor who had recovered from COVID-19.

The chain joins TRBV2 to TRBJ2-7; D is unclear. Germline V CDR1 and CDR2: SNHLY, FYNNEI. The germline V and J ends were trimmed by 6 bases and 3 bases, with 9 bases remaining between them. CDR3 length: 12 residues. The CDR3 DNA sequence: TGTGCCAGCAGCCCCGGACGCTACGAGCAGTACTTC. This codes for CASSPGRYEQYF.

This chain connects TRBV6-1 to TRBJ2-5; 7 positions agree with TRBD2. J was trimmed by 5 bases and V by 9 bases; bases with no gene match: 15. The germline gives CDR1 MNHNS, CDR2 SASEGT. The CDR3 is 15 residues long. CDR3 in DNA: TGTGCCAGTCGGACGGTAATCACTAGCGCGGAGACCCAGTACTTC. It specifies CASRTVITSAETQYF.

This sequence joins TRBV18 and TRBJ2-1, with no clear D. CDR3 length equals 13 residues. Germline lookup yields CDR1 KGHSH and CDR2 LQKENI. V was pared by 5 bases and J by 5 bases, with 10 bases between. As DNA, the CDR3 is TGTGCCAGCTCATTCAACGCTAACAATGAGCAGTTCTTC. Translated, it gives CASSFNANNEQFF.

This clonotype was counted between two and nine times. The CDR3 reads CASSQPYRGGEGETQYF. CDR3 DNA sequence: TGCGCCAGCAGCCAGCCCTATCGGGGTGGTGAAGGAGAGACCCAGTACTTC. The chain has TRBV4-1 and TRBJ2-5, with D perhaps TRBD2 (5 bases). The ends were cut back, 3 bases at V and 4 bases at J, with 21 bases in the middle. The CDR3 is 17 amino acids. Germline assignment: CDR1 MGHRA and CDR2 YSYEKL.

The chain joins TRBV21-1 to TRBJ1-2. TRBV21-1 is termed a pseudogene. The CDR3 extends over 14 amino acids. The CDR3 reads CASRGRPRGYGYTF. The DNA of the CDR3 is TGTGCCAGCAGGGGACGGCCACGGGGCTATGGCTACACCTTC.

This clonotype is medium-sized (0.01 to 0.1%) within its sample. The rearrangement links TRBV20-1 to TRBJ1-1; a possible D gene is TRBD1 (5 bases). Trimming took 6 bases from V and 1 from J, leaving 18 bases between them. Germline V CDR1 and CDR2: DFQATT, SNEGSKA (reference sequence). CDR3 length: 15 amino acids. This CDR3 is CSATGSMTANTEAFF. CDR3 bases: TGCAGTGCAACCGGGTCCATGACAGCGAACACTGAAGCTTTCTTT.

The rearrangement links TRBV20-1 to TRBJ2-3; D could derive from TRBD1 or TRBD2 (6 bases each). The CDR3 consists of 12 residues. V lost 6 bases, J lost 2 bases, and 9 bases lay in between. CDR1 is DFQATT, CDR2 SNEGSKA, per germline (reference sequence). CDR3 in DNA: TGCAGTGCGCCGGGGGCCACAGATACGCAGTATTTT. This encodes CSAPGATDTQYF.